The rows below give T cell receptor beta chains drawn from one sample of a study of OX40 agonist ivuxolimab in advanced cancers. Clones were read by immunoSEQ multiplex PCR, and TCRdb kept only the in-frame ones, dropping some. Of fewer than 45,000 clones in the sample, roughly four fifths were seen once. The sequencing used CD4+ or CD8+ T cells sorted from blood, collected in a trial of the OX40 agonist ivuxolimab. The receptors were sampled from an adult with an advanced solid tumor such as melanoma, head and neck, liver or kidney cancer. Each CDR3 is given with its conserved first and last residue. A D gene is named only where the DNA matches it firmly. Not all rows give a size; the values are once, few, many and, for expanded clones, a class.

d_call	v_call	j_call	clone_size	cdr3_nt	cdr3_aa
TRBD1	TRBV28	TRBJ1-3	few	TGTGCCAGCACCTACAGGGGGCCTGGAAACACCATATATTTT	CASTYRGPGNTIYF
TRBD1	TRBV5-1	TRBJ2-7	.	TGCGCCAGCAGCATGACAGGGGGGTCCTACGAGCAGTACTTC	CASSMTGGSYEQYF
TRBD1	TRBV2	TRBJ1-1	.	TGTGCCAGCATCTTACAGGGGGCCAACACTGAAGCTTTCTTT	CASILQGANTEAFF
TRBD2	TRBV9	TRBJ2-1	once	TGTGCCAGCAGCGAAGGACTAGCGGGGGGAAGTGAGCAGTTCTTC	CASSEGLAGGSEQFF
.	TRBV5-3	TRBJ1-4	.	TGTGCCAGAAGCTTGAGGCCAACTAATGAAAAACTGTTTTTT	CARSLRPTNEKLFF
.	TRBV11-3	TRBJ2-3	.	TGTGCCAGCAGCTCGCAGGGTGTCACAGATACGCAGTATTTT	CASSSQGVTDTQYF
.	TRBV7-3	TRBJ1-5	.	TGTGCCAGCAGCCGTGGTCAGGGTCAGCCCCAGCATTTT	CASSRGQGQPQHF
.	TRBV9	TRBJ2-7	.	TGTGCCAGCGCACGCTCAAATTTGGGGGCCGGCGAGCAGTACTTC	CASARSNLGAGEQYF
.	TRBV10-1	TRBJ2-3	.	TGCGCCAGCAGTGAACACCTCAGCACAGATACGCAGTATTTT	CASSEHLSTDTQYF
.	TRBV25-1	TRBJ2-7	.	TGTGCCAGCAGTGACAGCTACGAGCAGTACTTC	CASSDSYEQYF
TRBD2	TRBV30	TRBJ2-3	.	TGTGCCTGGATCCTAGCGGGTGAAGATACGCAGTATTTT	CAWILAGEDTQYF
TRBD1	TRBV28	TRBJ1-1	.	TGTGCCAGCAGCTACAGGGGAGGAACTGAAGCTTTCTTT	CASSYRGGTEAFF
.	TRBV14	TRBJ2-3	.	TGTGCCAGCAGCCAAGATCCCGGGGCTGGGGGAGATACGCAGTATTTT	CASSQDPGAGGDTQYF
.	TRBV5-5	TRBJ1-5	.	TGTGCCAGCAGCTTCGAGGGATTGTGGAATCAGCCCCAGCATTTT	CASSFEGLWNQPQHF
TRBD2	TRBV6-1	TRBJ2-5	.	TGTGCCAGCGCACAGTGGGGGGGGACCCAGTACTTC	CASAQWGGTQYF
.	TRBV27	TRBJ2-2	.	TGTGCCAGCAGTTTCGGGCAGACCGGGGAGCTGTTTTTT	CASSFGQTGELFF
.	TRBV11-2	TRBJ1-5	.	TGTGCCAGCAGCTTAGTGGGTAGGGAACAGCCCCAGCATTTT	CASSLVGREQPQHF
.	TRBV7-3	TRBJ2-1	.	TGTGCCAGCAGCTCGGGAACTTCGAACAATGAGCAGTTCTTC	CASSSGTSNNEQFF
.	TRBV19	TRBJ1-2	.	TGTGCCAGTAGTATGGCGGACTATGGCTACACCTTC	CASSMADYGYTF
.	TRBV28	TRBJ1-2	.	TGTGCCAGCACCGTGGCGCCTAACTATGGCTACACCTTC	CASTVAPNYGYTF
.	TRBV27	TRBJ2-2	.	TGTGCCAGCAGTTCCGTCGGGGGCGGGGAGCTGTTTTTT	CASSSVGGGELFF
.	TRBV16	TRBJ2-7	once	TGTGCCAGCAGCCAATGGCATGTTTACGAGCAGTACTTC	CASSQWHVYEQYF
.	TRBV18	TRBJ1-1	few	TGTGCCAGCTCACCGCCGGACAGGAACACTGAAGCTTTCTTT	CASSPPDRNTEAFF
TRBD1	TRBV18	TRBJ1-2	.	TGTGCCAGCTCACCGATCCGGAAGGGGACAGGAAGGAATGGCTACACCTTC	CASSPIRKGTGRNGYTF
.	TRBV7-3	TRBJ2-5	.	TGTGCCAGCAGCCCCGGGCCCGTGGCGACCCAGTACTTC	CASSPGPVATQYF
.	TRBV6-1	TRBJ1-5	.	TGTGCCAGCAGTGAAACAGCTAACAATCAGCCCCAGCATTTT	CASSETANNQPQHF
.	TRBV7-3	TRBJ2-2	.	TGTGCCAGCAGCTTGGTTCAGGGGAACACCGGGGAGCTGTTTTTT	CASSLVQGNTGELFF
.	TRBV10-1	TRBJ2-2	.	TGCGCCAGCAGTGAACTGAAGGGACTCGGGGGTAGATCCGGGGAGCTGTTTTTT	CASSELKGLGGRSGELFF
TRBD2	TRBV6-1	TRBJ2-7	.	TGTGCCAGCAGTAACCGGAGGACTAGCGGGTCCGAGCAGTACTTC	CASSNRRTSGSEQYF
.	TRBV28	TRBJ1-2	.	TGTGCCAGCAGTTGGCGCAGGCGGGATGGCTACACCTTC	CASSWRRRDGYTF
TRBD1	TRBV9	TRBJ2-4	.	TGTGCCAGCAGCGGGGGACAGACACTAGCCAAAAACATTCAGTACTTC	CASSGGQTLAKNIQYF
TRBD1	TRBV9	TRBJ2-5	.	TGTGCCAGCAGCCCTACCAACCCTGACAGGGCTGGAGAGACCCAGTACTTC	CASSPTNPDRAGETQYF
.	TRBV11-1	TRBJ2-3	.	TGTGCCAGCAGCCGGTCCTCTGATCGCACAGATACGCAGTATTTT	CASSRSSDRTDTQYF
.	TRBV6-1	TRBJ2-5	.	TGTGCCAGCAAACTAAGTGTGACCCAGTACTTC	CASKLSVTQYF
.	TRBV5-4	TRBJ2-3	once	TGTGCCAGCAGCTTGAGGCCTCCAACCTTCACAGATACGCAGTATTTT	CASSLRPPTFTDTQYF
.	TRBV12-5	TRBJ2-7	.	TGTGCTAGTGGTTTGGTACCTACAGGGAGCGGTGACGAGCAGTACTTC	CASGLVPTGSGDEQYF
TRBD2	TRBV5-1	TRBJ2-3	.	TGCGCCAGCAGCTTCAACGGGGGGGCAACAGATACGCAGTATTTT	CASSFNGGATDTQYF
.	TRBV29-1	TRBJ2-7	.	TGCAGCGTAACCGGGACCGGGAGCTCCTACGAGCAGTACTTC	CSVTGTGSSYEQYF
.	TRBV5-1	TRBJ2-7	.	TGCGCCAGCACCAAAGTTGGGGACGGCGGTTCCTACGAGCAGTACTTC	CASTKVGDGGSYEQYF
TRBD2	TRBV7-2	TRBJ2-3	.	TGTGCCAGCAGCCACACACTAGCGAGCCCCACAGATACGCAGTATTTT	CASSHTLASPTDTQYF
.	TRBV5-5	TRBJ1-6	.	TGTGCCAGCAGCCGACCGGGGGTAGACAATTCACCCCTCCACTTT	CASSRPGVDNSPLHF
.	TRBV6-6	TRBJ2-1	.	TGTGCCAGCAGTCCCGCCCGGGGCTACAATGAGCAGTTCTTC	CASSPARGYNEQFF
.	TRBV7-9	TRBJ1-2	few	TGTGCCAGCAGCTTAGGTGGACATCCTAACTATGGCTACACCTTC	CASSLGGHPNYGYTF
TRBD1	TRBV19	TRBJ2-7	.	TGTGCCAGTAGTCGGGACAGGGGGCGCGAGCAGTACTTC	CASSRDRGREQYF
.	TRBV5-1	TRBJ2-7	.	TGCGCCAGCAGCTTTGCAGGGGCGGACGAGCAGTACTTC	CASSFAGADEQYF
TRBD1	TRBV18	TRBJ1-1	.	TGTGCCAGCTCGGATCGACAGGGGACGAGGGGAATCACTGAAGCTTTCTTT	CASSDRQGTRGITEAFF
TRBD1	TRBV5-6	TRBJ1-1	.	TGTGCCAGCAGCCCACAGGGGCGGTTGGCTGAAGCTTTCTTT	CASSPQGRLAEAFF
TRBD2	TRBV27	TRBJ2-7	.	TGTGCCAGCAGCCGGACTAGCGGGGTTTACGAGCAGTACTTC	CASSRTSGVYEQYF
.	TRBV29-1	TRBJ1-4	.	TGCAGCGTCGCCGGGTCCGGGGGTGAAAAACTGTTTTTT	CSVAGSGGEKLFF
.	TRBV27	TRBJ1-6	.	TGTGCCAGCAGTTTATCCTCCTTCGGAGGGGGGAATTCACCCCTCCACTTT	CASSLSSFGGGNSPLHF
TRBD1	TRBV7-3	TRBJ1-2	few	TGTGCCAGCAGCCCCGGCAGGGGGTCGGGTTATGGCTACACCTTC	CASSPGRGSGYGYTF
.	TRBV7-9	TRBJ1-1	.	TGTGCCAGCAGCTATCACTCGGGACAAGAGGAAGCTTTCTTT	CASSYHSGQEEAFF
.	TRBV14	TRBJ1-1	.	TGTGCCAGCAGCCAAGATTGGCGGGGGGCTTTCTTT	CASSQDWRGAFF
.	TRBV5-1	TRBJ1-6	.	TGCGCCAGCAGCTTGGTGGTACAGGGAGATAATTCACCCCTCCACTTT	CASSLVVQGDNSPLHF